The rows below give T cell receptor beta chains drawn from one sample of a study of OX40 agonist ivuxolimab in advanced cancers. Using immunoSEQ multiplex PCR, the repertoire was profiled, and TCRdb retains in-frame clones only, with some absent. The repertoire holds tens of thousands of clones, with 85% to 90% as singletons. The sample consisted of CD4+ or CD8+ T cells sorted from blood, taken in a trial of the OX40 agonist ivuxolimab. These receptors all come from an adult with an advanced solid tumor such as melanoma, head and neck, liver or kidney cancer. CDR3s include the opening cysteine and the closing phenylalanine or tryptophan. The D gene is left open where the match is weak. Size is omitted from some rows. Given values are once, few, many or a class for expanded clones.

>.|TRBJ2-7|.|TRBV4-1
CASSQVRDRQYF
TGCGCCAGCAGCCAAGTAAGGGACCGGCAGTACTTC
>.|TRBJ2-5|.|TRBV15
CATSPQVFQETQYF
TGTGCCACCAGCCCCCAGGTGTTCCAAGAGACCCAGTACTTC
>TRBD1|TRBJ2-7|.|TRBV9
CASSARDSLQYF
TGTGCCAGCAGCGCCCGGGACAGCCTTCAGTACTTC
>.|TRBJ1-2|.|TRBV6-5
CASSESRGYTF
TGTGCCAGCAGTGAAAGCCGGGGCTACACCTTC
>.|TRBJ1-1|once|TRBV6-1
CAISERGEVSTEAFF
TGTGCCATCAGTGAGAGAGGGGAGGTGAGCACTGAAGCTTTCTTT
>TRBD2|TRBJ2-5|.|TRBV29-1
CSVEVLAGGRETQYF
TGCAGCGTTGAAGTGCTAGCGGGGGGCCGGGAGACCCAGTACTTC
>.|TRBJ1-5|.|TRBV18
CASSSNQGFNQPQHF
TGTGCCAGCTCATCAAATCAGGGATTCAATCAGCCCCAGCATTTT
>TRBD2|TRBJ2-7|.|TRBV27
CASSPQRGRGDEQYF
TGTGCCAGCAGTCCCCAGCGGGGCCGTGGCGACGAGCAGTACTTC
>.|TRBJ1-1|.|TRBV30
CAWRNGRRNTEAFF
TGTGCCTGGAGAAACGGACGGAGGAACACTGAAGCTTTCTTT
>TRBD1|TRBJ1-5|.|TRBV7-2
CASNLGPGQTSNQPQHF
TGTGCCAGCAACCTCGGACCGGGACAGACTAGCAATCAGCCCCAGCATTTT
>.|TRBJ1-2|.|TRBV7-2
CASSLVPGKNYGYTF
TGTGCCAGCAGCTTAGTGCCAGGAAAAAACTATGGCTACACCTTC
>.|TRBJ2-7|.|TRBV6-1
CASSEWGYEQYF
TGTGCCAGCAGTGAATGGGGCTACGAGCAGTACTTC
>.|TRBJ2-5|.|TRBV19
CASSIRQETQYF
TGTGCCAGTAGTATAAGGCAAGAGACCCAGTACTTC
>.|TRBJ1-5|.|TRBV28
CASSLGGDQPQHF
TGTGCCAGCAGTTTAGGGGGGGATCAGCCCCAGCATTTT
>.|TRBJ1-1|.|TRBV9
CASSLRQANTEAFF
TGTGCCAGCAGCCTTAGACAGGCGAACACTGAAGCTTTCTTT
>.|TRBJ1-1|.|TRBV5-1
CASRPDNLNTEAFF
TGCGCCAGCAGACCGGACAACCTGAACACTGAAGCTTTCTTT
>TRBD2|TRBJ2-1|.|TRBV7-3
CASSPRTSDEQFF
TGTGCCAGCAGCCCGCGGACTAGTGATGAGCAGTTCTTC
>.|TRBJ2-7|.|TRBV6-6
CASSLRTTYEQYF
TGTGCCAGCAGTTTGCGCACGACCTACGAGCAGTACTTC
>TRBD1|TRBJ1-2|once|TRBV19
CASSLRQGTGVSGYTF
TGTGCCAGTAGTCTAAGACAGGGCACGGGAGTAAGTGGCTACACCTTC
>TRBD2|TRBJ2-1|once|TRBV25-1
CASSDPGLAGEQFF
TGTGCCAGCAGTGACCCTGGACTAGCGGGTGAGCAGTTCTTC
>TRBD1|TRBJ1-1|once|TRBV5-1
CASSPGTVVLDTEAFF
TGCGCCAGCAGCCCCGGGACAGTTGTTTTGGACACTGAAGCTTTCTTT
>.|TRBJ2-1|.|TRBV11-3
CASSLRQGHNEQFF
TGTGCCAGCAGCTTAAGGCAGGGACACAATGAGCAGTTCTTC
>.|TRBJ2-5|.|TRBV21-1
CASSPKGLGGQETQYF
TGTGCCAGCAGCCCTAAAGGTCTCGGGGGGCAAGAGACCCAGTACTTC
>.|TRBJ2-3|.|TRBV11-2
CASSLVGSESDTQYF
TGTGCCAGCAGCTTAGTAGGGAGCGAGTCAGATACGCAGTATTTT
>.|TRBJ1-4|.|TRBV19
CASSWGGPNEKLFF
TGTGCCAGTAGTTGGGGAGGTCCTAATGAAAAACTGTTTTTT
>TRBD2|TRBJ2-1|.|TRBV2
CASSDDLASGGFYNEQFF
TGTGCCAGCAGTGACGACTTGGCTAGCGGGGGGTTCTACAATGAGCAGTTCTTC
>.|TRBJ1-1|.|TRBV14
CASSRTGVLNTEAFF
TGTGCCAGCAGCCGAACCGGGGTTCTGAACACTGAAGCTTTCTTT
>.|TRBJ2-6|.|TRBV2
CASRALGSGANVLTF
TGTGCCAGCAGGGCCTTGGGGTCTGGGGCCAACGTCCTGACTTTC
>TRBD2|TRBJ2-3|once|TRBV5-6
CASSFPGTSGGAGTDTQYF
TGTGCCAGCAGCTTTCCCGGGACTAGCGGGGGGGCTGGCACAGATACGCAGTATTTT